These 11 T cell receptor beta chains came from one sample sequenced in a study of T cell clonality in common variable immunodeficiency. The protocol was immunoSEQ multiplex PCR, while the TCRdb copy is restricted to in-frame clones and leaves out a portion. The specimen has some 50,000 clones, none found just once. Sequencing used peripheral blood mononuclear cells. The receptor set was obtained from a person aged 18 to 75 in good health.

This clone was seen repeatedly, ten times or more. The read finishes 3 residues shy of the CDR3 end, and the germline J gene is used to complete it. The V call is TRBV19, the J call TRBJ2-5; maybe TRBD1 (5 bases). Trimming stripped 3 bases from V and 5 bases from J, with 10 bases between. CDR1 is LNHDA and CDR2 is SQIVND in the germline V gene (reference sequence). There are 13 residues in the CDR3. CDR3 bases read: TGTGCCAGTAGTATTTTAGGGGCGGAGACC. Translating it yields CASSILGAET. The CDR3 reads in full as CASSILGAETQYF.

This clone was observed a handful of times. The CDR3 extends 3 residues past the end of the read, so its final part is completed from the germline J gene. The chain has TRBV18 and TRBJ2-3; D is possibly TRBD1 or TRBD2 (6 bases each). The CDR3 runs 15 residues. The germline CDR1 and CDR2 sequences are KGHSH and LQKENI. The DNA read from the CDR3 is TGTGCCAGCTCACCACGGCGGGACCCAGGGGAGACG. Protein sequence: CASSPRRDPGET. The whole CDR3 is CASSPRRDPGETQYF.

Many counts were recorded for this clone. The sequenced fragment ends 3 residues before the CDR3 boundary, so the rest is inferred from the germline J gene. The chain links TRBV12-3 or TRBV12-4 to TRBJ2-3; a weak D match, TRBD1 (6 bases). CDR3 length: 16 amino acids. Between the trimmed V and J ends, which lost 2 bases and 2 bases, there was a span of 14 bases. Incomplete CDR3 DNA: TGTGCCAGCAGTTTATTTGGCAGGGGATTCACAGATACG. It codes for CASSLFGRGFTDT. In full, the CDR3 is CASSLFGRGFTDTQYF.

This clone was seen ten or more times. CDR3 DNA, as far as it was read: TGCGCCAGCAGCTTGGGAAAGGGGGGGACAGATACG. As protein: CASSLGKGGTDT. The entire CDR3 protein reads CASSLGKGGTDTQYF. This chain joins TRBV5-1 and TRBJ2-3; TRBD2 is a possible D gene (7 bases). The read halts 3 residues ahead of the CDR3 end, with the missing end drawn from the germline J gene. Trimming took 0 bases from V and 3 from J, leaving 11 bases between them. Germline V gives CDR1 SGHRS, CDR2 YFSETQ. This CDR3 has 15 amino acids.

This clone has at least ten counts. The read finishes 3 residues shy of the CDR3 end, and the germline J gene is used to complete it. This chain connects TRBV4-1 to TRBJ1-1; the D gene is possibly TRBD1 (5 bases). Germline-derived CDR1 and CDR2 are MGHRA and YSYEKL. CDR3 size: 14 residues. CDR3 amino acids: CASSHPRGEAEAFF. CDR3 bases read: TGCGCCAGCAGCCATCCGCGGGGGGAGGCCGAA.

Of note for this clone: At one end, the junction sequence differs from germline, possibly due to a read error. The CDR3 end is not reached by the read, which stops 3 residues before it; the germline J gene fills it in. This rearrangement joins TRBV7-4 to TRBJ2-5; the D gene is possibly TRBD1 (5 bases). The CDR3 spans 17 residues. CDR1 is SGHVT and CDR2 is SQSDAQ in the germline V gene. CDR3 amino acids: CTSRHTKGLWDYETQYF. The CDR3 bases that were read are TGCACCAGCAGACACACCAAGGGGCTCTGGGATTACGAGACC. Full variable domain (missing parts from reference TRBV7-4 and TRBJ2-5): GAGVSQSPRYKVAKRGRDVALRCDSISGHVTLYWYRQTLGQGSEVLTYSQSDAQRDKSGRPSGRFSAERPERSVSTLKIQRTEQGDSAVYLCTSRHTKGLWDYETQYFGPGTRLLVL.

The table lists this clone with many counts. The read terminates 3 residues ahead of where the CDR3 ends, so the germline J gene completes it. V is TRBV12-5 and J is TRBJ2-4, with 10 positions matching TRBD1. The V gene's germline CDR1 is LGHNT and CDR2 FRNRAP. J lost 3 bases, V lost 6 bases, and 11 bases had no gene match. The CDR3 has 17 amino acids. CDR3 DNA, as far as it was read: TGTGCTAGTGGCCCGGGACAGGGGAAGTCTGGCAAAAACATT. It is translated as CASGPGQGKSGKNI. The full-length CDR3 reads as CASGPGQGKSGKNIQYF.

Worth noting for this clone: The CDR3 end falls 3 residues outside the read, so it is completed with the germline J gene. Other nucleotide sequences in the sample specify the same CDR3. The genes are TRBV7-2 and TRBJ1-2; 7 bases align to TRBD1. From germline, CDR1 is SGHTA and CDR2 FQGNSA. The CDR3 totals 11 residues. CDR3 bases read: TGTGCCAGCAGCCAGGGGACAGAA. This codes for CASSQGTE. The CDR3 as a whole reads CASSQGTEYTF. Complete variable domain (other parts from reference TRBV7-2 and TRBJ1-2): GAGVSQSPSNKVTEKGKDVELRCDPISGHTALYWYRQSLGQGLEFLIYFQGNSAPDKSGLPSDRFSAERTGGSVSTLTIQRTQQEDSAVYLCASSQGTEYTFGSGTRLTVV.

This clone has a count of ten or more. Sequencing ends 3 residues short of the CDR3 end; the germline J gene provides the rest. The V call is TRBV5-5, the J call TRBJ1-4; D unclear. The CDR3 contains 14 residues. V was trimmed by 2 bases and J by 5 bases, leaving 10 bases between them. Per germline, CDR1 SGHKS and CDR2 YYEKEE (reference sequence). CDR3 DNA, as far as it was read: TGTGCCAGCAGCTTACCAGGCGCGAATGAAAAA. Its translation is CASSLPGANEK. The whole CDR3 protein reads CASSLPGANEKLFF.

In the case of this clone: A much larger clonotype is one base distant, so this may be a read error. The read terminates 3 residues before the CDR3 end, so the remaining end is supplied by the germline J gene. The gene calls are TRBV18 and TRBJ2-3, with 7 bases matching TRBD1. Germline CDR1 and CDR2: KGHSH and LQKENI. The CDR3 covers 14 residues. Partial CDR3 DNA: TGTGCCAGCTCACCACGGACAGGAAGCCAGCCG. Translation: CASSPRTGSQP. The complete CDR3 sequence is CASSPRTGSQPQYF.

This clone appeared a few times. The CDR3 end lies 3 residues beyond the end of the read and is filled in from the germline J gene. The chain recombines TRBV30 with TRBJ1-2, with D maybe TRBD1 (5 bases). This CDR3 comprises 12 residues. Germline V CDR1 and CDR2: GTSNPN, SVGIG (reference sequence). The CDR3 DNA, read in part, is TGTGCCTGGAGTGTATGGGGGGATACC. Protein product: CAWSVWGDT. The full CDR3 protein is CAWSVWGDTYTF.